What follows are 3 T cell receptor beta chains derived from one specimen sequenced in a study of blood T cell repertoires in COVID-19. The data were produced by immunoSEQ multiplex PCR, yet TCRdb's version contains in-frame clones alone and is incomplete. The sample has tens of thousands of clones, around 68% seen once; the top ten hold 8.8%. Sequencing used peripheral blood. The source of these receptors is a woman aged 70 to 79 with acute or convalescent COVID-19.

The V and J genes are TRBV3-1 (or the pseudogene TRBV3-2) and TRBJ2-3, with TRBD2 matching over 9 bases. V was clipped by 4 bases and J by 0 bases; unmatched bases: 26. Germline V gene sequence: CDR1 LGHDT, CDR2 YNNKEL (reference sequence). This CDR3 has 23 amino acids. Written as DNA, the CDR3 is TGTGCCAGCAGCCTAAAGAGCCCCCCAAGGGTAGCGGGGGACCGTACTAGCACAGATACGCAGTATTTT. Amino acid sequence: CASSLKSPPRVAGDRTSTDTQYF.

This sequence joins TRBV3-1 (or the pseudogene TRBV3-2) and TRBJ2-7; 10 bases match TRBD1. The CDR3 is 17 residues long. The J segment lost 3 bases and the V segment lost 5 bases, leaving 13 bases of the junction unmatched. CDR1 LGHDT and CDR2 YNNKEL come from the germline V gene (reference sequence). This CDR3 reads CASSLGAPTGGYYEQYF. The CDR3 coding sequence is TGTGCCAGCAGCTTAGGGGCCCCGACAGGGGGCTACTACGAGCAGTACTTC.

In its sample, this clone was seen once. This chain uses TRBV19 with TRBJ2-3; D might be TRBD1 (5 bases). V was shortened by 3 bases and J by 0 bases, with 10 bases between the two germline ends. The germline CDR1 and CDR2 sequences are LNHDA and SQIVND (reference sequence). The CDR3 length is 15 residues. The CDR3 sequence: CASSISDSSTDTQYF. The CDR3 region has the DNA TGTGCCAGTAGTATCAGCGACAGCAGCACAGATACGCAGTATTTT.